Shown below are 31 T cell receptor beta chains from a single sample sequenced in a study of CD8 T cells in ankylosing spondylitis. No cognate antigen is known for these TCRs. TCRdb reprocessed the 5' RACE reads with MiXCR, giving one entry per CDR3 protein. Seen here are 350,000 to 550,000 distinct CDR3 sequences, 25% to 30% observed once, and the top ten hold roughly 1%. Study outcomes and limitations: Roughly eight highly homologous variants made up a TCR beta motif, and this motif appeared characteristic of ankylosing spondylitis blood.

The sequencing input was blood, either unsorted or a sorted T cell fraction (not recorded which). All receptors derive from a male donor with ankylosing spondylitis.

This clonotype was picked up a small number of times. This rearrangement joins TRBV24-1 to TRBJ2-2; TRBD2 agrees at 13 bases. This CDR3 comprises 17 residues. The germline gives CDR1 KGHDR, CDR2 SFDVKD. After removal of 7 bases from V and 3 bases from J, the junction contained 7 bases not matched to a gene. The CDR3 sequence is CATRGLAGLGDTGELFF. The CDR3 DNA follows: TGTGCCACCAGGGGACTAGCGGGATTGGGGGACACCGGGGAGCTGTTTTTT.

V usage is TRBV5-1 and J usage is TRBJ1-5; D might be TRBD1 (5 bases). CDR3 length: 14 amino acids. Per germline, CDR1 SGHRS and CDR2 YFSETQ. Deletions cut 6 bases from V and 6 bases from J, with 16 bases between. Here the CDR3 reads CASKPGTGGQPQHF. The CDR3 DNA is TGCGCCAGCAAACCCGGTACGGGGGGTCAGCCCCAGCATTTT.

CDR3 amino acids: CAINSAGGPGEQYF. The CDR3 DNA is TGTGCCATCAATTCAGCGGGAGGCCCGGGGGAGCAGTACTTC. The chain joins TRBV10-3 to TRBJ2-7; 9 bases are shared with TRBD2. The germline CDR1 and CDR2 sequences are ENHRY and SYGVKD. The CDR3 has 14 residues. The J segment lost 7 bases and the V segment lost 7 bases, leaving 11 bases of the junction unmatched.

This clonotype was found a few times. The chain's CDR3 is CASSQDGRGRASGELFF. DNA for the CDR3: TGTGCCAGCAGCCAAGATGGTCGCGGCAGGGCATCCGGGGAGCTGTTTTTT. J is TRBJ2-2 and V is TRBV3-1; D possibly corresponds to TRBD1 (5 bases). Trimming removed 0 bases from V and 6 bases from J, with 17 bases in between. The CDR3 sequence is 17 residues long. In germline, CDR1 is LGHDT, CDR2 YNNKEL (reference sequence).

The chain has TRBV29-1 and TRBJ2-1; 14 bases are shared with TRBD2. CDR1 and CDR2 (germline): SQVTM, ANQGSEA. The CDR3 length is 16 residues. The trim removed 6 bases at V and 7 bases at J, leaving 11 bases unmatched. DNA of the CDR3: TGCAGCGTCGTTGGGACTAGCGGGAGTTCGGGGAATGAGCAGTTCTTC. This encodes CSVVGTSGSSGNEQFF.

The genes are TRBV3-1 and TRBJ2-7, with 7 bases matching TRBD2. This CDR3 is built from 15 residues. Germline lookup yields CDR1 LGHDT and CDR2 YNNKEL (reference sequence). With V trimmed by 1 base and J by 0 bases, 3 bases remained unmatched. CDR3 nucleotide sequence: TGTGCCAGCAGCCAAGCGCGGGAGTGCTCCTACGAGCAGTACGTC. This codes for CASSQARECSYEQYV.

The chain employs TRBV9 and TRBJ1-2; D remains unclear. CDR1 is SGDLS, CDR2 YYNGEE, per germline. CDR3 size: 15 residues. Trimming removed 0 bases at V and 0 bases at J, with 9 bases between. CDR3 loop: CASSVGQRANYGYTF. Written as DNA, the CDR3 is TGTGCCAGCAGCGTAGGCCAAAGAGCTAACTATGGCTACACCTTC.

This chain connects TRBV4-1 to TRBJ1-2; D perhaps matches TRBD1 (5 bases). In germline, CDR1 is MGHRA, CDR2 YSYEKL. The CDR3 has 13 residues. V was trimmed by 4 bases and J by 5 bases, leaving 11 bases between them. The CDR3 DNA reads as TGCGCCAGCAGCCCAAGGGACGAGTATGGCTACACCTTC. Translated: CASSPRDEYGYTF.

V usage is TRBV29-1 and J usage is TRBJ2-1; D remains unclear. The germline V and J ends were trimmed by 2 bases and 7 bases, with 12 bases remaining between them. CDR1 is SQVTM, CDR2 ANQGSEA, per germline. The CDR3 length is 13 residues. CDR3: CSVEPSTRNEQFF. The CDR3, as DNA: TGCAGCGTTGAACCTTCAACAAGGAATGAGCAGTTCTTC.

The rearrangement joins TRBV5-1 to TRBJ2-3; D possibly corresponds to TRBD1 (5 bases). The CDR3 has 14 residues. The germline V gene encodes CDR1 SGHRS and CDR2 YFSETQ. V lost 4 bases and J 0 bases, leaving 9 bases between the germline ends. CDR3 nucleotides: TGCGCCAGCAGCCTGGACAAGAGCACAGATACGCAGTATTTT. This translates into CASSLDKSTDTQYF. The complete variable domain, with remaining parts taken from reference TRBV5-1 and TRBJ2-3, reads KAGVTQTPRYLIKTRGQQVTLSCSPISGHRSVSWYQQTPGQGLQFLFEYFSETQRNKGNFPGRFSGRQFSNSRSEMNVSTLELGDSALYLCASSLDKSTDTQYFGPGTRLTVL.

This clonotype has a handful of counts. Here the CDR3 reads CASSYGSGNHSCTDTQYF. The DNA of the CDR3 is TGTGCCAGCAGTTATGGGTCAGGGAACCATTCTTGCACAGATACGCAGTATTTT. The chain recombines TRBV6-5 with TRBJ2-3; a weak D match, TRBD1 (5 bases). From germline, CDR1 is MNHEY and CDR2 SVGAGI. This CDR3 is built from 18 residues. V gave up 3 bases and J gave up 1 base, with 20 bases separating them.

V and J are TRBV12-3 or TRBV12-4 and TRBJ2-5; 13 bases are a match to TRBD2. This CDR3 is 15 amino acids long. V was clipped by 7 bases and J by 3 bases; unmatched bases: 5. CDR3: CASTLGLAGEETQYF. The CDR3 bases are TGTGCCAGCACCTTAGGACTAGCGGGGGAAGAGACCCAGTACTTC.

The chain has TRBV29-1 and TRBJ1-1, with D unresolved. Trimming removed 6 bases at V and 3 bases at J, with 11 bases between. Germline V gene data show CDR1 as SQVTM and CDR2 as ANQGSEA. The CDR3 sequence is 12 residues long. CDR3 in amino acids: CSVGTDYTEAFF. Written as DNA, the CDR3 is TGCAGCGTGGGAACCGATTACACTGAAGCTTTCTTT.

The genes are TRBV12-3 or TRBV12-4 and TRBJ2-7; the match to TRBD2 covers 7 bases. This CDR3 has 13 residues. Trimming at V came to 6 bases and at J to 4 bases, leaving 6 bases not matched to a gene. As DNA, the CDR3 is TGTGCCAGCAGGGAAGGCGGGGGATACGAGCAGTACTTC. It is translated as CASREGGGYEQYF.

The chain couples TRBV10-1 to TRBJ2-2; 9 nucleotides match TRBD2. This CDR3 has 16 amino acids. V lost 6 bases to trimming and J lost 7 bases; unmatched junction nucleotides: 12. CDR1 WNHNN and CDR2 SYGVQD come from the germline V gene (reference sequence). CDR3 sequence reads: CASSLASGALGGELFF. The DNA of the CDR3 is TGCGCCAGCAGCCTCGCTAGCGGGGCCCTGGGCGGGGAGCTGTTTTTT.

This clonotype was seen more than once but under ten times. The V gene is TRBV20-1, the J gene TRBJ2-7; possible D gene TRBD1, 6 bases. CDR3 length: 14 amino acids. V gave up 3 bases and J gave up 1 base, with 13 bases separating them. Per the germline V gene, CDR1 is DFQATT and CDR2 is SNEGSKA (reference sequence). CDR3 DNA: TGCAGTGCTAGCAGGGGCCGTATTTCCTACGAGCAGTACTTC. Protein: CSASRGRISYEQYF.

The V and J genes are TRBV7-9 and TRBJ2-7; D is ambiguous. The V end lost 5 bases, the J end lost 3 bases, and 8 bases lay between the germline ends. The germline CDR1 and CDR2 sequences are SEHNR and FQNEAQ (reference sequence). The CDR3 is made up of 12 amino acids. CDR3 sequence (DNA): TGTGCCAGCAGCAAGTTCGGCTACGAGCAGTACGTC. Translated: CASSKFGYEQYV.

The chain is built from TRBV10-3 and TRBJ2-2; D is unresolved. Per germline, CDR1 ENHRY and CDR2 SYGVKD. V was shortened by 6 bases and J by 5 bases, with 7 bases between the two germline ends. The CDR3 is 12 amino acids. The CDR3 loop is CAIRPRTGELFF. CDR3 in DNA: TGTGCCATCAGGCCGAGGACCGGGGAGCTGTTTTTT.

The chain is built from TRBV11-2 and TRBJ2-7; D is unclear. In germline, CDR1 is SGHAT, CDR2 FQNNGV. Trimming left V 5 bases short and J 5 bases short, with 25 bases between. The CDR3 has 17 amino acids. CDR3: CASSPLPFGQLLNEQYF. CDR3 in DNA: TGTGCCAGCAGCCCCCTACCATTCGGGCAGCTACTAAACGAGCAGTACTTC.

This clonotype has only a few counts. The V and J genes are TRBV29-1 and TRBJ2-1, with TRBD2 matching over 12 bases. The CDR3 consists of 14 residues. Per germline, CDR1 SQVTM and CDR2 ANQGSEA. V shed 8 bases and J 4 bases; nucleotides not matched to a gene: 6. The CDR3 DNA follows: TGCAGCCTGGAGACTAGCGGGAGATACAATGAGCAGTTCTTC. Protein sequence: CSLETSGRYNEQFF.

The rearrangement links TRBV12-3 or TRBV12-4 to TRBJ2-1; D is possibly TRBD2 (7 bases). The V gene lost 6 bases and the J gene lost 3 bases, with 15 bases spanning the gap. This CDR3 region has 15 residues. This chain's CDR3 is CASSSRGGGYNEQFF. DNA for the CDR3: TGTGCCAGCAGCTCGAGGGGGGGAGGCTACAATGAGCAGTTCTTC.

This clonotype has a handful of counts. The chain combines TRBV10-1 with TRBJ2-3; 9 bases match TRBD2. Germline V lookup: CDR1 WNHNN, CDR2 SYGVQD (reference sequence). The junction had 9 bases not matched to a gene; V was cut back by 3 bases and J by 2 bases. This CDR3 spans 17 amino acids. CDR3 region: CASSDSIAGDPTDTQYF. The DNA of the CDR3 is TGCGCCAGCAGTGATTCGATAGCGGGAGATCCCACAGATACGCAGTATTTT.

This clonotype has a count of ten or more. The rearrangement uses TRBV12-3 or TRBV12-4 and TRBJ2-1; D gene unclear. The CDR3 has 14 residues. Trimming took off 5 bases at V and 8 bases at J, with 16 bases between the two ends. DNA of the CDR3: TGTGCCAGCAGTCCGCAGTGGCGGTGGGATGAGCAGTTCTTC. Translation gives CASSPQWRWDEQFF.

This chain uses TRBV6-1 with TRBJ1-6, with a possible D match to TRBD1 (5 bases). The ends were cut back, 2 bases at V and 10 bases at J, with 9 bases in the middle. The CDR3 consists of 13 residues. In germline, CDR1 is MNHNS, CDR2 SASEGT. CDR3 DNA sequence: TGTGCCAGCAGTGAACAGGGAGGGTCACCCCTCCACTTT. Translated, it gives CASSEQGGSPLHF.

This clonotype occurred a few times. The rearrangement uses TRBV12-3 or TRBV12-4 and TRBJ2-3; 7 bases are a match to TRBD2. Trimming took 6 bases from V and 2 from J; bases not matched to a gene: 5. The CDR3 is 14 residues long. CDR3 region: CASRQSGITDTQYF. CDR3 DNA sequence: TGTGCCAGCAGACAAAGCGGGATCACAGATACGCAGTATTTT.

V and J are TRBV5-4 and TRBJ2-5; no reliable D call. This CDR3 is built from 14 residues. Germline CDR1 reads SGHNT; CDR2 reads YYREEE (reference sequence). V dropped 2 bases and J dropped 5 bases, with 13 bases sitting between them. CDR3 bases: TGTGCCAGCAGCTTTAAGGGCTCAGCCGAGACCCAGTACTTC. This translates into CASSFKGSAETQYF.

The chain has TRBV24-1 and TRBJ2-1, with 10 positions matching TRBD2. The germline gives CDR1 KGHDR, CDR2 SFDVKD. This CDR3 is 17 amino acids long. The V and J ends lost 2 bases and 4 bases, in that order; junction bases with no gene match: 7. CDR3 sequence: CATSDSALAGAYNEQFF. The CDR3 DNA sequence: TGTGCCACCAGTGATTCTGCCCTAGCGGGAGCTTACAATGAGCAGTTCTTC.

CDR3 region: CASSLGGDLGELFF. The CDR3 nucleotides read TGTGCCAGCAGCTTGGGTGGGGACCTCGGGGAGCTGTTTTTT. This chain links TRBV5-4 with TRBJ2-2; D possibly uses TRBD1 or TRBD2 (5 bases each). This CDR3 contains 14 residues. CDR1 is SGHNT, CDR2 YYREEE, per germline (reference sequence). Trimming took 0 bases from V and 7 from J, leaving 10 bases between them.

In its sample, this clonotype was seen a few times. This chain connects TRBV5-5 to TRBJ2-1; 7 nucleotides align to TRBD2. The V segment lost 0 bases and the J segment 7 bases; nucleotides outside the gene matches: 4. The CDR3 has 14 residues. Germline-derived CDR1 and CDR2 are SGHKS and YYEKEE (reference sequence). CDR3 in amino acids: CASSLGLAENEQFF. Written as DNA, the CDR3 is TGTGCCAGCAGCTTGGGGCTAGCGGAAAATGAGCAGTTCTTC. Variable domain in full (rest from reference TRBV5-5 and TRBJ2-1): DAGVTQSPTHLIKTRGQQVTLRCSPISGHKSVSWYQQVLGQGPQFIFQYYEKEERGRGNFPDRFSARQFPNYSSELNVNALLLGDSALYLCASSLGLAENEQFFGPGTRLTVL.

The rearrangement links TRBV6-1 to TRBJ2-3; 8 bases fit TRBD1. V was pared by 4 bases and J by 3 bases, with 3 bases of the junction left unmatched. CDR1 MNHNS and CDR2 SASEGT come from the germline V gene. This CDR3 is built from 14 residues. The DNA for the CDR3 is TGTGCCAGCAGTGTCAGGGGGCTAACAGATACGCAGTATTTT. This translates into CASSVRGLTDTQYF.

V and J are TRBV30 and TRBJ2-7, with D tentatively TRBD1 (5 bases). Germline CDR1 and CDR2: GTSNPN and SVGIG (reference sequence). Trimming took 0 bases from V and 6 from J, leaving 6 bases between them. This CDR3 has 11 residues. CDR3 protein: CAWSVQVEQYF. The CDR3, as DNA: TGTGCCTGGAGTGTACAGGTCGAGCAGTACTTC.